This T cell receptor (beta chain) was retrieved from a study of cytomegalovirus exposure and HLA in healthy donors. As concerns this clone: As yet, its antigen is unknown.

60 Vbeta and 13 Jbeta primers were used in PCR. Method: immunoSEQ multiplex PCR; TCRdb's copy keeps in-frame clones and lacks some. With nearly 200,000 clones in the sample, the ten largest clones hold roughly 0.74%. Study-wide results and caveats: A later analysis found that most CMV-associated TCR beta chains appeared HLA-restricted.

Sequencing input: PBMCs. The sequence was obtained from a boy younger than 18 in good health and CMV-seronegative.

Here the CDR3 reads CASSTPGQSREYRDTQYF. The DNA for the CDR3 is TGCGCCAGCAGTACACCGGGACAAAGCCGTGAGTACCGTGATACGCAGTATTTT. This chain links TRBV4-1 with TRBJ2-3; D possibly corresponds to TRBD1 (6 bases). Per germline, CDR1 MGHRA and CDR2 YSYEKL. The germline V and J ends were trimmed by 6 bases and 6 bases, with 28 bases remaining between them. The CDR3 length is 18 residues.